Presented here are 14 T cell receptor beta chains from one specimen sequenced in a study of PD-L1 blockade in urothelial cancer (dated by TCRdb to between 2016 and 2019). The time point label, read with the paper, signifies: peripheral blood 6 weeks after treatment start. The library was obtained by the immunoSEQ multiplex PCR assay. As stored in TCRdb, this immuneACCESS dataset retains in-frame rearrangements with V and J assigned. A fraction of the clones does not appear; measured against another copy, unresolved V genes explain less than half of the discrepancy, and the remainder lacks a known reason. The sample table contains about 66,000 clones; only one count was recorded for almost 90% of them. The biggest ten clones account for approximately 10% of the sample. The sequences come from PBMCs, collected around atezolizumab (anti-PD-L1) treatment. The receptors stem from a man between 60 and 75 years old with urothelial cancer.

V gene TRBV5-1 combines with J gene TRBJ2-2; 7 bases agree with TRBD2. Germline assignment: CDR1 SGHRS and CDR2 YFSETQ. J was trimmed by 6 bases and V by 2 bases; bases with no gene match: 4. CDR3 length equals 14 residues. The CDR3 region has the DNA TGCGCCAGCAGCTTTGGGACTATCCCCGGGGAGCTGTTTTTT. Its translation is CASSFGTIPGELFF.

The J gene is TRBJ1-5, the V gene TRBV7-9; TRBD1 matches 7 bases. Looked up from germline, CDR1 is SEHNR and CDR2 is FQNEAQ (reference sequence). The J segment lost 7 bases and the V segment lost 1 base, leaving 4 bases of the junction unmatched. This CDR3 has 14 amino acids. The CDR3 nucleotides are TGTGCCAGCAGCTTAGGGGACAGCCCGCAGCCCCAGCATTTT. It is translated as CASSLGDSPQPQHF.

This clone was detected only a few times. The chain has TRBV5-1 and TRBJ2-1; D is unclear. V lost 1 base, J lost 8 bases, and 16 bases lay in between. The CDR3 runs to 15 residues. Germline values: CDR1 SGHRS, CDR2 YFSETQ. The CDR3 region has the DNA TGCGCCAGCAGCTTGTCTAGACCGACGACGGATGAGCAGTTCTTC. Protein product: CASSLSRPTTDEQFF.

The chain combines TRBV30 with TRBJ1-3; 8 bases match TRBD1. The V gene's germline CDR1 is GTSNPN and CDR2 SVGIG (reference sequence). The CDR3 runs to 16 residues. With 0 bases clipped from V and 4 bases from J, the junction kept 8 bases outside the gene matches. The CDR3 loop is CAWSVAGGAGGNTIYF. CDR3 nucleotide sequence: TGTGCCTGGAGTGTCGCAGGGGGCGCAGGGGGAAACACCATATATTTT.

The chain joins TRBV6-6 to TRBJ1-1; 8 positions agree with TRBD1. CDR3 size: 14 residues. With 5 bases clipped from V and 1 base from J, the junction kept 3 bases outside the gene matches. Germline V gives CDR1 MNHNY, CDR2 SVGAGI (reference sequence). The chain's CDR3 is CASSNGQGNTEAFF. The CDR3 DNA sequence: TGTGCCAGCAGTAATGGACAGGGGAACACTGAAGCTTTCTTT.

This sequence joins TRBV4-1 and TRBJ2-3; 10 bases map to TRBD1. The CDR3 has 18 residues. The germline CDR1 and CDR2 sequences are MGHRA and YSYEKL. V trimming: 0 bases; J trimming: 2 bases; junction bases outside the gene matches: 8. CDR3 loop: CASSQDKGGQGLTDTQYF. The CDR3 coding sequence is TGCGCCAGCAGCCAAGATAAGGGGGGACAGGGGCTCACAGATACGCAGTATTTT.

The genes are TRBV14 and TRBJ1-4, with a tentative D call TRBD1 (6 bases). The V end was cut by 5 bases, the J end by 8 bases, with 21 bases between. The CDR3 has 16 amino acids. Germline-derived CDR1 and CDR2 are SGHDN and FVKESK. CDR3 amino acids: CASSEGAWGGREKLFF. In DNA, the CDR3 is TGTGCCAGCAGCGAAGGGGCCTGGGGGGGGCGCGAAAAACTGTTTTTT.

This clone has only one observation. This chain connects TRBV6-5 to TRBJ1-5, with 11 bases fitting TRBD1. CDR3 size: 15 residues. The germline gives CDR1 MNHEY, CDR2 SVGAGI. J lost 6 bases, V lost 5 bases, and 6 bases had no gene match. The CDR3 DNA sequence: TGTGCCAGCAGTACGGGACAGGGGGGCGGTCAGCCCCAGCATTTT. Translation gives CASSTGQGGGQPQHF.

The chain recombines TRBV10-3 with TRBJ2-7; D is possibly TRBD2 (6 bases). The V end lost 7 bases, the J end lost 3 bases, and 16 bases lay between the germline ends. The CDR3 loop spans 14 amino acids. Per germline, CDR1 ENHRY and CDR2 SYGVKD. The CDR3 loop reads CAIKGGALDYEQYF. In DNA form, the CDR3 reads TGTGCCATCAAAGGCGGGGCCCTTGACTACGAGCAGTACTTC.

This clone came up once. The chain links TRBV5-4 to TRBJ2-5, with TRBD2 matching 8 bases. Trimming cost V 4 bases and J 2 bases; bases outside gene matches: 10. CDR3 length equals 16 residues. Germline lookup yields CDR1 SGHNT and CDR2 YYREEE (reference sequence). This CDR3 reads CASSPGGALKQETQYF. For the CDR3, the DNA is TGTGCCAGCAGCCCCGGGGGGGCACTAAAGCAAGAGACCCAGTACTTC.

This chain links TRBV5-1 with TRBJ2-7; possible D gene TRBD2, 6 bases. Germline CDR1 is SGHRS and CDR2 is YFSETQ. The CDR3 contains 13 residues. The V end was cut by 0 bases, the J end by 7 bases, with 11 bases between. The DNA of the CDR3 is TGCGCCAGCAGCTTGGTAAGGGGAGGAGAGCAGTACTTC. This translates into CASSLVRGGEQYF.

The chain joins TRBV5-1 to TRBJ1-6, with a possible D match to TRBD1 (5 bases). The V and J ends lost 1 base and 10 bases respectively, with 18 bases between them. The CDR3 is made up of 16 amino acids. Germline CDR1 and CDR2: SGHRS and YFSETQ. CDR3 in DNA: TGCGCCAGCAGCTTGTCGGCTGTGGCTTCAGGGTCACCCCTCCACTTT. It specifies CASSLSAVASGSPLHF.

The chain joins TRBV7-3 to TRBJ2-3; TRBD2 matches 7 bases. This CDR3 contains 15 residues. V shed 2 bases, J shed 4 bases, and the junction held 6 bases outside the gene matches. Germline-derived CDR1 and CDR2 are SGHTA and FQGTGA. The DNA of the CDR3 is TGTGCCAGCAGCTTACAAGCGGGAAGTGCAGATACGCAGTATTTT. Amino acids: CASSLQAGSADTQYF.

The CDR3 protein is CASSTSGQGFEKLFF. The CDR3 DNA follows: TGTGCCAGCAGCACCTCAGGACAGGGATTTGAAAAACTGTTTTTT. The chain joins TRBV11-3 to TRBJ1-4; 8 bases match TRBD1. V shed 5 bases and J 7 bases; nucleotides not matched to a gene: 9. CDR3 length: 15 residues. Germline loops: CDR1 SGHNT, CDR2 YENEEA.